These T cell receptor beta chains were read from a single sample in a study of blood T cell repertoires in COVID-19. Method: immunoSEQ multiplex PCR; TCRdb's copy keeps in-frame clones and lacks some. The sample has under 250,000 clones, 75% to 90% seen once. The sequenced material came from peripheral blood. The receptors derive from a man aged 40-49 years with acute or convalescent COVID-19. Both conserved end residues are part of each CDR3. The D gene is left open where the match is weak. Rows give clone size only sometimes, using once, few, many, or a class for an expanded clone.

J | D | V | size | DNA | CDR3
TRBJ2-7 | . | TRBV7-2 | . | TGTGCCAGCAGCTTAAGCGGAGGCTCCTACGAGCAGTACTTC | CASSLSGGSYEQYF
TRBJ2-1 | TRBD2 | TRBV6-2/TRBV6-3 | . | TGTGCCAGCAGTTACCCAGGACTAGCACGAGGGAATGAGCAGTTCTTC | CASSYPGLARGNEQFF
TRBJ2-1 | . | TRBV5-1 | few | TGCGCCAGCAGCTTAGAGGGAGGCTCCTACAATGAGCAGTTCTTC | CASSLEGGSYNEQFF
TRBJ2-7 | TRBD2 | TRBV9 | . | TGTGCCAGCAGCGTAGGACTAGCGGGAGACGCCTACGAGCAGTACTTC | CASSVGLAGDAYEQYF
TRBJ2-2 | . | TRBV5-4 | . | TGTGCCAGCAGCTTGAAAACTAGTCACACCGGGGAGCTGTTTTTT | CASSLKTSHTGELFF
TRBJ2-1 | TRBD1 | TRBV6-5 | . | TGTGCCAGCAGTTACGTCGGACAGGGGGCGGGAGAGCAGTTCTTC | CASSYVGQGAGEQFF
TRBJ2-3 | TRBD1 | TRBV19 | once | TGTGCCAGTAGTGTGACAGGGCGAGATACGCAGTATTTT | CASSVTGRDTQYF
TRBJ1-1 | . | TRBV11-2 | once | TGTGCCAGCAGCTCCGGTGAAACTGAAGCTTTCTTT | CASSSGETEAFF
TRBJ2-5 | TRBD2 | TRBV27 | . | TGTGCCAGCAGTTCTCGCGGTAGCGGGATGGAGACCCAGTACTTC | CASSSRGSGMETQYF
TRBJ2-7 | TRBD2 | TRBV7-2 | few | TGTGCCAGCAGCTTAAAAAGCGGGAATTACCCCTACGAGCAGTACTTC | CASSLKSGNYPYEQYF
TRBJ1-6 | . | TRBV10-2 | few | TGCGCCAGCGGTGAACAGAACTATAATTCACCCCTCCACTTT | CASGEQNYNSPLHF
TRBJ2-7 | . | TRBV5-4 | . | TGTGCCAGCAGCTTGGGGGGACTTCTCGGGGACTACGAGCAGTACTTC | CASSLGGLLGDYEQYF
TRBJ2-1 | TRBD1 | TRBV29-1 | few | TGCAGCGTCGCCGAACCGGGACAGGGGAGAAATGAGCAGTTCTTC | CSVAEPGQGRNEQFF
TRBJ1-1 | TRBD1 | TRBV5-4 | . | TGTGCCAGTAGCTTCGGACAGGGTCACGGGACGACTGAAGCTTTCTTT | CASSFGQGHGTTEAFF
TRBJ1-1 | . | TRBV19 | . | TGTGCCAGTAGTCGGTCTCCCGCTTTCTTT | CASSRSPAFF
TRBJ2-2 | TRBD2 | TRBV5-1 | . | TGCGCCAGCAGCTTGGAGTGGACTAGCGGGAGCGGGGAGCTGTTTTTT | CASSLEWTSGSGELFF
TRBJ2-5 | TRBD1 | TRBV4-1 | . | TGCGCCAGCAGCCAGCCGGGACAGGGACAAGAGACCCAGTACTTC | CASSQPGQGQETQYF
TRBJ2-7 | TRBD1 | TRBV10-2 | . | TGCGCCAGCAACCCGACAGGGGCCGATTTATACGAGCAGTACTTC | CASNPTGADLYEQYF
TRBJ1-4 | TRBD1 | TRBV3-1/TRBV3-2 | once | TGTGCCAGCAGCCAAGGAGGGCTAGGGGGCACTAATGAAAAACTGTTTTTT | CASSQGGLGGTNEKLFF
TRBJ1-2 | . | TRBV19 | . | TGTGCCAGTAGTATAGCAAACTCCCCCTATGGCTACACCTTC | CASSIANSPYGYTF
TRBJ2-1 | TRBD2 | TRBV11-1 | . | TGTGCCAGCAGCAGAGGACTAGGCCAATACAATGAGCAGTTCTTC | CASSRGLGQYNEQFF
TRBJ1-1 | . | TRBV30 | . | TGTGCCTGGAGTGTAGCCGGGGGGCGCAGTACTGAAGCTTTCTTT | CAWSVAGGRSTEAFF
TRBJ1-2 | . | TRBV6-5 | . | TGTGCCAGCAGCCATAATGGACAGCGTCACTATGGCTACACCTTC | CASSHNGQRHYGYTF
TRBJ2-5 | . | TRBV29-1 | . | TGCAGCGTTAGTCGGACTCTACAAGAGACCCAGTACTTC | CSVSRTLQETQYF
TRBJ2-7 | TRBD2 | TRBV28 | . | TGTGCCAGCAGTTCCTCCGGACTAGCGGTACCCTACGAGCAGTACTTC | CASSSSGLAVPYEQYF